Here is one TCR beta chain with its context. The sample originates from a study of T-cell reconstitution after alpha-beta-depleted transplantation in children. The TCRbeta library incorporated unique molecular identifiers. In TCRdb, the PCR reads were re-called with MiXCR into one record per CDR3 protein. The sample yields more than 400,000 distinct CDR3 sequences, roughly two fifths seen once. The clonotype was recovered from a girl aged 2 to 10 with aplastic anemia, due to receive a stem cell transplant. The source material was PBMCs, sampled before TCRalphabeta/CD19-depleted stem cell transplant.

This CDR3 reads CASSAGSILYEQYF. As DNA, the CDR3 is TGTGCCAGCAGTGCCGGCAGCATTCTCTACGAGCAGTACTTC. V usage is TRBV6-1 and J usage is TRBJ2-7; D ambiguous. With 4 bases removed from V and 3 bases from J, the gap between germline ends came to 13 bases. This CDR3 region has 14 residues. CDR1 and CDR2 (germline): MNHNS, SASEGT.